This TCR beta chain was recovered during a study of blood T cell repertoires in COVID-19. Overall study context: The analysed material was cDNA or gDNA that came from T cells, B-cell-depleted T cells, or PBMCs.

In the original processing: Scientists estimated how many nucleated cells there were by amplifying reference gene primers. Profiling relied on immunoSEQ multiplex PCR, and the TCRdb table lists in-frame clones only, not all of them. V and J calls and clone size are those listed in that table; D and trimming were worked out from the DNA. The data contain about 160,000 clones, approximately 79% of them singletons. This CDR3 has 17 amino acids. Trimming at V came to 2 bases and at J to 1 base, leaving 4 bases not matched to a gene. CDR1 and CDR2 (germline): WSHSY, SAAADI. V is TRBV10-2 and J is TRBJ2-1, with 11 nucleotides matching TRBD2. The sequenced material came from peripheral blood. This clonotype originated in a woman over 75 with acute or convalescent COVID-19. CDR3 in amino acids: CASSEESSGRSYNEQFF. In DNA, the CDR3 is TGCGCCAGCAGTGAGGAGTCTAGCGGGAGGTCCTACAATGAGCAGTTCTTC.